The 9 T cell receptor beta chains below all came from one sample that was sequenced in a study of cytomegalovirus exposure and HLA in healthy donors. Clones were sequenced by immunoSEQ multiplex PCR, and TCRdb holds only the in-frame ones, with some missing. The data contain about 250,000 clones, roughly 87% of them singletons. Source material: PBMCs. Receptors originate from a man in his late teens or twenties in good health and CMV-seropositive.

The chain couples TRBV4-1 to TRBJ2-4; a weak D match, TRBD1 (6 bases). Germline lookup yields CDR1 MGHRA and CDR2 YSYEKL. This CDR3 contains 14 residues. V dropped 4 bases and J dropped 8 bases, with 15 bases sitting between them. The CDR3 loop is CASSRRGGSDIQYF. The CDR3 DNA is TGCGCCAGCAGCCGCAGGGGTGGTAGTGACATTCAGTACTTC.

The chain joins TRBV7-2 to TRBJ1-5, with D unresolved. V was clipped by 1 base and J by 7 bases, with 5 bases between them. Per the germline V gene, CDR1 is SGHTA and CDR2 is FQGNSA. The CDR3 has 12 amino acids. The chain's CDR3 is CASSLDGQPQHF. The CDR3 DNA follows: TGTGCCAGCAGCTTAGACGGGCAGCCCCAGCATTTT.

This rearrangement joins TRBV27 to TRBJ1-5; possibly TRBD1 for D (6 bases). V shed 5 bases and J shed 7 bases, with 21 bases lying between them. Germline V gene lookup returns CDR1 MNHEY and CDR2 SMNVEV (reference sequence). This CDR3 has 16 amino acids. CDR3 sequence reads: CASSTQTQRGAQPQHF. The CDR3 DNA reads TGTGCCAGCAGTACCCAAACACAAAGGGGGGCCCAGCCCCAGCATTTT.

V usage is TRBV9 and J usage is TRBJ2-1, with 13 bases lining up with TRBD2. Germline trimming cut 2 bases from V and 5 bases from J; bases unmatched to any gene: 4. Germline V CDR1 and CDR2: SGDLS, YYNGEE. The CDR3 sequence is 16 residues long. The CDR3 coding sequence is TGTGCCAGCAGCGTTTCACTAGCGGGAGGGAACAATGAGCAGTTCTTC. The encoded protein is CASSVSLAGGNNEQFF. The full variable domain, its missing parts supplied by reference TRBV9 and TRBJ2-1, is DSGVTQTPKHLITATGQRVTLRCSPRSGDLSVYWYQQSLDQGLQFLIQYYNGEERAKGNILERFSAQQFPDLHSELNLSSLELGDSALYFCASSVSLAGGNNEQFFGPGTRLTVL.

V usage is TRBV6-1 and J usage is TRBJ1-1, with D possibly being TRBD1 (5 bases). Germline V lookup: CDR1 MNHNS, CDR2 SASEGT. The CDR3 length is 14 residues. The germline V and J ends were trimmed by 7 bases and 6 bases, with 18 bases remaining between them. As DNA, the CDR3 is TGTGCCAGCATGTCGACGACAGTTTTGTCTGAAGCTTTCTTT. It is translated as CASMSTTVLSEAFF.

This chain uses TRBV6-5 with TRBJ2-7, with 7 bases matching TRBD1. This CDR3 has 15 residues. Per the germline V gene, CDR1 is MNHEY and CDR2 is SVGAGI. The ends lost 5 bases at V and 9 bases at J; junction bases unmatched: 16. CDR3 protein: CASSPSTGSPSVQYF. Here the CDR3 DNA reads TGTGCCAGCAGTCCCTCGACAGGGTCCCCTTCGGTGCAGTACTTC.

J is TRBJ2-1 and V is TRBV11-3; D uncertain. This CDR3 spans 15 amino acids. CDR1 and CDR2 from the germline V gene are SGHNT and YENEEA. Trimming removed 2 bases at V and 2 bases at J, with 10 bases between. CDR3 nucleotide sequence: TGTGCCAGCAGCTTAACCCCGGACCCCTACAATGAGCAGTTCTTC. It yields the protein CASSLTPDPYNEQFF.

This clone came up once. V gene TRBV14 combines with J gene TRBJ2-5; 7 bases are a match to TRBD1. CDR1 is SGHDN, CDR2 FVKESK, per germline. V lost 4 bases, J lost 1 base, and 0 bases stayed unmatched. The CDR3 length is 13 residues. The CDR3 is CASSRDSQETQYF. The DNA for the CDR3 is TGTGCCAGCAGCCGGGACAGCCAAGAGACCCAGTACTTC.

This sequence joins TRBV2 and TRBJ1-1; 12 positions match TRBD1. CDR1 and CDR2 from the germline V gene are SNHLY and FYNNEI. J gave up 5 bases and V 6 bases, and 4 bases lay outside the gene matches. The CDR3 loop spans 14 amino acids. CDR3 DNA sequence: TGTGCCAGCAGCCCGGGACAGGGGGCAACTGAAGCTTTCTTT. This gives the protein CASSPGQGATEAFF.